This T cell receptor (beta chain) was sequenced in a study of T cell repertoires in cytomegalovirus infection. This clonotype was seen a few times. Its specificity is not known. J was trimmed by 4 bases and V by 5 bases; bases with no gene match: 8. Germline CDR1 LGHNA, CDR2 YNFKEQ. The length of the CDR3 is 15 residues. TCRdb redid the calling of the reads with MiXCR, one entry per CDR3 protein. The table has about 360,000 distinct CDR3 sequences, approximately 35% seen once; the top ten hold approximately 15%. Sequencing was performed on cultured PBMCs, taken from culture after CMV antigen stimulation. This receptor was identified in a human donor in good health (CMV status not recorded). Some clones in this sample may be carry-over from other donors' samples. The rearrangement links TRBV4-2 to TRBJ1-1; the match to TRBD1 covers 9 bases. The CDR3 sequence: CASSEKTGGTTEAFF. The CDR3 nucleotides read TGTGCCAGCAGCGAAAAGACAGGGGGTACCACTGAAGCTTTCTTT.